Only a few counts were recorded for the clone carrying this T cell receptor beta chain. The germline gives CDR1 SGHVS, CDR2 FQNEAQ. V dropped 5 bases and J dropped 4; count of bases not matched to a gene: 6. This CDR3 has 14 amino acids. This record belongs to a study of CD8 T cells in ankylosing spondylitis. Quantitative 5'-RACE with molecular barcodes generated TCR beta libraries. TCRdb analysed the 5' RACE reads with MiXCR anew, one entry per CDR3 protein. The data contain 160,000 or so distinct CDR3 sequences, approximately 9.9% of them singletons. Material for sequencing was blood, either unsorted or a sorted T cell fraction (not recorded which). This TCR was recovered from a female donor with ankylosing spondylitis or in good health (not recorded which). The chain couples TRBV7-8 to TRBJ2-7, with TRBD2 matching 9 bases. Here the CDR3 DNA reads TGTGCCAGCAGCGCCTCTAGCGGGAATTACGAGCAGTACTTC. Protein product: CASSASSGNYEQYF.